This TCR beta chain was profiled in a study of shared clonotypes between healthy human individuals. Findings of the study overall: Tissue TCR repertoires likely differ from these blood-only repertoires.

Comments on this clone: Its antigen is unidentified.

Sequencing used immunoSEQ multiplex PCR; TCRdb keeps in-frame clones, though not all of them. The sample contains 2 million to 2.5 million clones, over 90% of which appear only once. Germline CDR1 and CDR2: SGHRS and YFSETQ. Trimming shortened V by 1 base and J by 8 bases, and 15 bases separated the two germline ends. The CDR3 extends over 14 amino acids. The V and J genes are TRBV5-1 and TRBJ1-2; tentative D call: TRBD1 (6 bases). The sample taken for sequencing was naive CD4+ T cells from PBMCs. Subset defined: CD45RA+ positively selected. The TCR sequence derives from a man between 18 and 29 years old in good health. Some clones in this sample may be carry-over from other donors' samples. CDR3 nucleotide sequence: TGCGCCAGCAGCTTGTACATAACAGGGAACGGCTACACCTTC. It is translated as CASSLYITGNGYTF.